This T cell receptor (beta chain) was captured in a study of T cells after yellow fever vaccination. The junction had 18 bases not matched to a gene; V was cut back by 1 base and J by 4 bases. Germline V gene sequence: CDR1 MGHRA, CDR2 YSYEKL. The CDR3 consists of 20 residues. Notes on the study in general: Most clones from primary vaccination resurfaced after the booster (under 97% CD4, over 85% CD8). Just a small share of clonotypes turned up in the CD4 compartment as well as the CD8 compartment.

Using its own MiXCR run on the 5' RACE reads, TCRdb lists one record per CDR3 protein. The repertoire consists of approximately 300,000 distinct CDR3 sequences, with about 9.5% occurring once and the leading ten covering roughly 18%. This clonotype occurred many times. Its antigen remains unidentified. This TCR was sampled from a man aged 18 to 29 who received the YFV17D yellow fever vaccine. The gene calls are TRBV4-1 and TRBJ2-3, with TRBD2 identical over 9 bases. The sequences come from PBMCs, collected on the day of the first yellow fever vaccination. DNA for the CDR3: TGCGCCAGCAGCCAAGGCCTATTCCGGAGGGCTAGCGGGGACCCAGATACGCAGTATTTT. Residues: CASSQGLFRRASGDPDTQYF.